The 2 T cell receptor beta chains given below trace back to one sample, sequenced in a study of blood T cells in healthy people across ages. Primers used in a second PCR of about 7 to 11 cycles were a sample-barcoded 5' primer and a J-beta primer mix. TCRdb reprocessed the 5' RACE reads with MiXCR, giving one entry per CDR3 protein. The table has some 1.5 million distinct CDR3 sequences, roughly 27% seen once; the top ten hold 7.7%. The sample was blood. These receptors originate from a woman aged 30 to 39 in good health.

This clonotype was observed once. This chain links TRBV28 with TRBJ1-1; maybe TRBD1 (5 bases). The CDR3 spans 14 residues. V shed 6 bases and J shed 5 bases, with 16 bases lying between them. The germline V gene encodes CDR1 MDHEN and CDR2 SYDVKM. DNA of the CDR3: TGTGCCAGCAGACGACAGTTGGGGGGGACTGAAGCTTTCTTT. Translated, it gives CASRRQLGGTEAFF.

This sequence joins TRBV20-1 and TRBJ2-1; the D is unclear. From germline, CDR1 is DFQATT and CDR2 SNEGSKA (reference sequence). The CDR3 runs to 13 residues. V dropped 0 bases and J dropped 6 bases, with 9 bases sitting between them. CDR3 residues: CSARDYLGNEQFF. As DNA, the CDR3 is TGCAGTGCTAGAGATTACCTAGGCAATGAGCAGTTCTTC.